The 6 T cell receptor beta chains below come from one sample, sequenced in a study of blood T cell repertoires in COVID-19. Measured with immunoSEQ multiplex PCR; TCRdb has only the in-frame clones, and not every one. This sample yields 95,000 to 150,000 clones, of which 78% are seen a single time; roughly 2% belongs to the top ten. The sample comprised peripheral blood. Receptor source: a man in his 70s with acute or convalescent COVID-19.

V gene TRBV5-4 combines with J gene TRBJ2-5; D remains ambiguous. This CDR3 region has 12 residues. Trimming took 1 base from V and 5 from J, leaving 6 bases between them. Germline V gene lookup returns CDR1 SGHNT and CDR2 YYREEE (reference sequence). As DNA, the CDR3 is TGTGCCAGCAGCTTGAAGCCGGAGACCCAGTACTTC. Translated, it gives CASSLKPETQYF. Complete variable domain (other parts from reference TRBV5-4 and TRBJ2-5): ETGVTQSPTHLIKTRGQQVTLRCSSQSGHNTVSWYQQALGQGPQFIFQYYREEENGRGNFPPRFSGLQFPNYSSELNVNALELDDSALYLCASSLKPETQYFGPGTRLLVL.

In regard to this clone: Within the sample, other DNA sequences also encode this same CDR3. The chain joins TRBV5-1 to TRBJ1-1, with D possibly being TRBD1 (5 bases). The ends were cut back, 1 base at V and 0 bases at J, with 7 bases in the middle. The CDR3 sequence is 14 residues long. From germline, CDR1 is SGHRS and CDR2 YFSETQ. CDR3 protein: CASSLSGMNTEAFF. CDR3 in DNA: TGCGCCAGCAGCTTGTCAGGGATGAACACTGAAGCTTTCTTT.

The rearrangement joins TRBV30 to TRBJ1-2, with D tentatively TRBD1 (5 bases). CDR3 length: 13 amino acids. V dropped 4 bases and J dropped 4 bases, with 13 bases sitting between them. From germline, CDR1 is GTSNPN and CDR2 SVGIG (reference sequence). CDR3 in amino acids: CAWISDSLYGYTF. The CDR3 region has the DNA TGTGCCTGGATTTCTGACAGCCTCTATGGCTACACCTTC.

The chain is built from TRBV7-2 and TRBJ1-1; perhaps TRBD1 as D (5 bases). Trimming shortened V by 5 bases and J by 1 base, and 11 bases separated the two germline ends. This CDR3 region has 14 residues. Germline CDR1 SGHTA, CDR2 FQGNSA. In DNA form, the CDR3 reads TGTGCCAGCAGCCCCGGGGGAGCGAACACTGAAGCTTTCTTT. It yields the protein CASSPGGANTEAFF.

The sample holds a few counts of this clone. The V call is TRBV4-2, the J call TRBJ2-5; 10 nucleotides line up with TRBD2. The CDR3 runs to 18 residues. V shed 0 bases, J shed 5 bases, and the junction held 12 bases outside the gene matches. The germline gives CDR1 LGHNA, CDR2 YNFKEQ. CDR3 bases: TGTGCCAGCAGCCAAGATTGGGCTAGCGGGGGCGGGATGGAGACCCAGTACTTC. Translating gives CASSQDWASGGGMETQYF.

This clone was found once. V is TRBV3-1 (or the pseudogene TRBV3-2) and J is TRBJ2-1, with D maybe TRBD1 (6 bases). The CDR3 sequence is 13 residues long. The V gene lost 2 bases and the J gene lost 8 bases, with 10 bases spanning the gap. The germline gives CDR1 LGHDT, CDR2 YNNKEL (reference sequence). The CDR3 loop is CASSQYQGHEQFF. The CDR3 nucleotides read TGTGCCAGCAGCCAATATCAGGGGCATGAGCAGTTCTTC.